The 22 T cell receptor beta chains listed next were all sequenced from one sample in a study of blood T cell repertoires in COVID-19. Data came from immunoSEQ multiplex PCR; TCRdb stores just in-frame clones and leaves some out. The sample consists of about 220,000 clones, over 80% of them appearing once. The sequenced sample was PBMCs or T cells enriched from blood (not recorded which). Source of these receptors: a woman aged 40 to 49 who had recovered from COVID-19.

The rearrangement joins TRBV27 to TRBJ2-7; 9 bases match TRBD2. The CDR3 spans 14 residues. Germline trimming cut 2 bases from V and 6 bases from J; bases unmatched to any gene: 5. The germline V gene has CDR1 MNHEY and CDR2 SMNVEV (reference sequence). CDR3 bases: TGTGCCAGCAGTTTAGGGACTAGCCGGCTCGAGCAGTACTTC. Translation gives CASSLGTSRLEQYF.

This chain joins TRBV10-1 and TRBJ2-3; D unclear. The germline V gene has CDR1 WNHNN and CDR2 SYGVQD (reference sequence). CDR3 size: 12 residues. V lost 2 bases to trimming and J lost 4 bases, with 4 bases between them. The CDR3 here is CASSESSDTQYF. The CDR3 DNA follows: TGCGCCAGCAGTGAGAGCTCAGATACGCAGTATTTT.

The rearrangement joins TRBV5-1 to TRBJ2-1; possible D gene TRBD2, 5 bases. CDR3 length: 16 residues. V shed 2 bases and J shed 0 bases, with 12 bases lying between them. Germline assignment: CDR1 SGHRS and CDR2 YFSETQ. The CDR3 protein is CASSLREVSSYNEQFF. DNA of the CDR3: TGCGCCAGCAGCTTACGGGAAGTGAGCTCCTACAATGAGCAGTTCTTC.

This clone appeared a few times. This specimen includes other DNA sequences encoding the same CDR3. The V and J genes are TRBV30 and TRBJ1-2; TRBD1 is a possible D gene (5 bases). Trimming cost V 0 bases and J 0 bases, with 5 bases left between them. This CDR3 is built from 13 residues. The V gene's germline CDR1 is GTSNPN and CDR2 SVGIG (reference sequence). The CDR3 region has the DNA TGTGCCTGGAGTGTAGGGGCTAACTATGGCTACACCTTC. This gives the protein CAWSVGANYGYTF.

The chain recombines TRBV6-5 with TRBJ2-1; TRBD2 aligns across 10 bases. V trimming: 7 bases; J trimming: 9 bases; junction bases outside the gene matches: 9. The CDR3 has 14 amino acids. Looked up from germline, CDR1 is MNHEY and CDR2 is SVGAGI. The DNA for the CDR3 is TGTGCCAGCAATAAAGGACTAGCGGTCGGTGAGCAGTTCTTC. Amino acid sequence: CASNKGLAVGEQFF.

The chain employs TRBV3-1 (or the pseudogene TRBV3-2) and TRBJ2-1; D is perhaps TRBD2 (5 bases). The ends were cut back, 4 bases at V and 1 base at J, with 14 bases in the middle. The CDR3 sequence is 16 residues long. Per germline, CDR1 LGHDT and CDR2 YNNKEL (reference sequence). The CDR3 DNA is TGTGCCAGCAGCCTCCAGCCGGGGAAATCCTACAATGAGCAGTTCTTC. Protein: CASSLQPGKSYNEQFF.

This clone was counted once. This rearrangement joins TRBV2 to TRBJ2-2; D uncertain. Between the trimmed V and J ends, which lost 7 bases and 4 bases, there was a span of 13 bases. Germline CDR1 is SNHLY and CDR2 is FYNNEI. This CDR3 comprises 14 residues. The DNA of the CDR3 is TGTGCCAGCAAACGTTATTCGGGCACCGGGGAGCTGTTTTTT. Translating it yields CASKRYSGTGELFF.

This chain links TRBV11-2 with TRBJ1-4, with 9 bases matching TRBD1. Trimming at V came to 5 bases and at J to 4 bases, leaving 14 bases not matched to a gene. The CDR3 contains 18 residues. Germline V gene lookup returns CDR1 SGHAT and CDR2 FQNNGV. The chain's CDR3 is CASSPTGTGFSINEKLFF. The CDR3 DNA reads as TGTGCCAGCAGCCCGACCGGGACAGGGTTCAGTATTAATGAAAAACTGTTTTTT.

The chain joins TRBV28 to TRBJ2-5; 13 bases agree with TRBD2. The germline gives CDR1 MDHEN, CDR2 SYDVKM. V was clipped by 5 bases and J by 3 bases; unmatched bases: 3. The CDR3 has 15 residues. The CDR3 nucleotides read TGTGCCAGCAGTACTAGCGGGAGGGCCGAAGAGACCCAGTACTTC. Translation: CASSTSGRAEETQYF.

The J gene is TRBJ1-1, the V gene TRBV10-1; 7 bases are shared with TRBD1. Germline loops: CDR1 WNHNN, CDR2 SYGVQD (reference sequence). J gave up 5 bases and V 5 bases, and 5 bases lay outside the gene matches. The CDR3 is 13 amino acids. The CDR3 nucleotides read TGCGCCAGCAGTCACAACAGGGGAACTGAAGCTTTCTTT. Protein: CASSHNRGTEAFF.

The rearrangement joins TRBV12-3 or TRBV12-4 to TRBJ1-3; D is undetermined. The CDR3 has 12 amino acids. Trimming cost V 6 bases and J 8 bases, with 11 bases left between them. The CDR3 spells CASSLTRDTIYF. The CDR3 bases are TGTGCCAGCAGCCTTACCCGAGACACCATATATTTT.

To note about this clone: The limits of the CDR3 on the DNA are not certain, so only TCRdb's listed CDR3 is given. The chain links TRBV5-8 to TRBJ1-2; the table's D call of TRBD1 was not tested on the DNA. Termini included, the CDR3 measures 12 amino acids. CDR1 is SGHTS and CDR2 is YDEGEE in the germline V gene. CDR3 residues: CASSFGTGSPHF.

CDR3 protein: CASSFNSGNTIYF. Here the CDR3 DNA reads TGTGCCAGCAGTTTTAACTCTGGAAACACCATATATTTT. This chain joins TRBV12-3 or TRBV12-4 and TRBJ1-3; D unclear. The germline V and J ends were trimmed by 3 bases and 0 bases, with 3 bases remaining between them. The CDR3 runs to 13 residues.

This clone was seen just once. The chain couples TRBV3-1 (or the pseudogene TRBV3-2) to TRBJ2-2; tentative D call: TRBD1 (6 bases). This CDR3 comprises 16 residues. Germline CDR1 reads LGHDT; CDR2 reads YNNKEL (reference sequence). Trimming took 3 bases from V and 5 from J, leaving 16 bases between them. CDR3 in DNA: TGTGCCAGCAGCCACGCCCTCAGGGGTCGGACCGGGGAGCTGTTTTTT. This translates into CASSHALRGRTGELFF.

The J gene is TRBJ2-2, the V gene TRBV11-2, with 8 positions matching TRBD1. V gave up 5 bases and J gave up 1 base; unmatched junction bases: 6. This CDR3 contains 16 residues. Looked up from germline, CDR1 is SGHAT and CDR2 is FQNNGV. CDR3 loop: CASSPRGTGNTGELFF. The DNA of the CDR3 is TGTGCCAGCAGCCCCCGAGGGACAGGGAACACCGGGGAGCTGTTTTTT. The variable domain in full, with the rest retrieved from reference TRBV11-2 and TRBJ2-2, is EAGVAQSPRYKIIEKRQSVAFWCNPISGHATLYWYQQILGQGPKLLIQFQNNGVVDDSQLPKDRFSAERLKGVDSTLKIQPAKLEDSAVYLCASSPRGTGNTGELFFGEGSRLTVL.

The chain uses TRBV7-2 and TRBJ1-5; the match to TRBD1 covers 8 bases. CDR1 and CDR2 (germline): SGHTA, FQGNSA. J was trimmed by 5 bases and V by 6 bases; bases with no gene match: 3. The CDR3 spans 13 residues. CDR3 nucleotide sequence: TGTGCCAGCAGTCCAGGGGGCCATCAGCCCCAGCATTTT. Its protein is CASSPGGHQPQHF.

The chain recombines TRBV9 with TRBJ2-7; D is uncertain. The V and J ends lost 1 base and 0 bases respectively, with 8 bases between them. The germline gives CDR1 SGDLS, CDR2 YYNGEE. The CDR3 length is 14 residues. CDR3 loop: CASSVSSSSYEQYF. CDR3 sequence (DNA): TGTGCCAGCAGCGTATCGAGTAGCTCCTACGAGCAGTACTTC.

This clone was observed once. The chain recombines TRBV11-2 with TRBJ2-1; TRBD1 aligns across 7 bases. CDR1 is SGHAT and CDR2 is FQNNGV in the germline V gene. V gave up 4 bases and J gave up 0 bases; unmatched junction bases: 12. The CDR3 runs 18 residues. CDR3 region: CASSSFRSTGHSYNEQFF. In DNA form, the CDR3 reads TGTGCCAGCAGCTCGTTCCGATCGACAGGGCACTCCTACAATGAGCAGTTCTTC.

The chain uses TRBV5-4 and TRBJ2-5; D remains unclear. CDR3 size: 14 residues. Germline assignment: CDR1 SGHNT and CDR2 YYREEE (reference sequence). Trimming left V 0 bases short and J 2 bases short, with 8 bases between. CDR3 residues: CASSLVTRQETQYF. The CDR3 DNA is TGTGCCAGCAGCTTGGTTACGCGACAAGAGACCCAGTACTTC.

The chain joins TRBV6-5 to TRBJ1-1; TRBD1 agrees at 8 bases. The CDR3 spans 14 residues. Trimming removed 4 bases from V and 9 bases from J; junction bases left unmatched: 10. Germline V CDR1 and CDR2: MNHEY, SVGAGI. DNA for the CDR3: TGTGCCAGCAGTTTCAGGACAGGGTCTCGGAAAGCTTTCTTT. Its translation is CASSFRTGSRKAFF.

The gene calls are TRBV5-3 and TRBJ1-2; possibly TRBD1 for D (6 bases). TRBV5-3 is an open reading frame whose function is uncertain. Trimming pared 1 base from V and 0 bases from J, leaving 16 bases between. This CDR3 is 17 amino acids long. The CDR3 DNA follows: TGTGCCAGAAGCTTGCCCAGGGGTTTGAGAGCTAACTATGGCTACACCTTC. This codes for CARSLPRGLRANYGYTF.

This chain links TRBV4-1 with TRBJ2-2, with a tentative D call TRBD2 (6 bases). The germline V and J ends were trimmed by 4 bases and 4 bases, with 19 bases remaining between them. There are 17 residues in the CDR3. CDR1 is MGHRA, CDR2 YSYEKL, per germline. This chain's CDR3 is CASSLLIGGVSTGELFF. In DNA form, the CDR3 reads TGCGCCAGCAGCCTGCTAATCGGGGGAGTGTCCACCGGGGAGCTGTTTTTT.